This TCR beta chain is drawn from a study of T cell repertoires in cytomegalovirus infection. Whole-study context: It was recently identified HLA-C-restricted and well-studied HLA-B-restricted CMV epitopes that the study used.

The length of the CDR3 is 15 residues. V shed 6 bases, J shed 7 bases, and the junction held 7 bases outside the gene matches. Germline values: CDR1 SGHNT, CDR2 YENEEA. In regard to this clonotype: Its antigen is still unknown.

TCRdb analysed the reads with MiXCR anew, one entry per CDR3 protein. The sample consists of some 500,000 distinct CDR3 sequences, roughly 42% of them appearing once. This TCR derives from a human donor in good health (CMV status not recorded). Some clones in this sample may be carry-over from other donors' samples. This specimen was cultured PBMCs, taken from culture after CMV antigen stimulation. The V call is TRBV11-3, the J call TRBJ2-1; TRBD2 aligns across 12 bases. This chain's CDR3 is CASSPSGGAGNEQFF. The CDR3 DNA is TGTGCCAGCAGTCCTAGCGGGGGGGCAGGGAATGAGCAGTTCTTC.